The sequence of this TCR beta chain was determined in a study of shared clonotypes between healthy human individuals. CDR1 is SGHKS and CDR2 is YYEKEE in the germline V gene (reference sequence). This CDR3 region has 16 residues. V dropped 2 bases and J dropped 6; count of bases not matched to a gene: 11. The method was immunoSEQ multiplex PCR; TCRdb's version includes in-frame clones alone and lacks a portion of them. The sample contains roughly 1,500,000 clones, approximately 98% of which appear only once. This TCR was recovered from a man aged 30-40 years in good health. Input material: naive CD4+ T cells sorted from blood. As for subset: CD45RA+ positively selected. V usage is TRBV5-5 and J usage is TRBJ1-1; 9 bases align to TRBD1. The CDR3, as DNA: TGTGCCAGCAGCTTCCAATACAGGGGGCGTGGGGCTGAAGCTTTCTTT. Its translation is CASSFQYRGRGAEAFF.